The 2 T cell receptor beta chains given below trace back to one sample, sequenced in a study of shared clonotypes between healthy human individuals. Using immunoSEQ multiplex PCR, the repertoire was profiled, and TCRdb retains in-frame clones only, with some absent. The top ten hold about 13% of the sample, which has 450,000 to 500,000 clones, 81% seen once. The source material was PBMCs. All receptors derive from a woman in her thirties or forties in good health. Some clones in this sample may be carry-over from other donors' samples.

The rearrangement links TRBV30 to TRBJ2-2, with a tentative D call TRBD1 (6 bases). Germline V gene data show CDR1 as GTSNPN and CDR2 as SVGIG (reference sequence). This CDR3 comprises 15 residues. Between the trimmed V and J ends, which lost 2 bases and 2 bases, there was a span of 12 bases. The chain's CDR3 is CAWSKGGQNTGELFF. CDR3 nucleotides: TGTGCCTGGAGTAAAGGGGGACAAAACACCGGGGAGCTGTTTTTT.

The chain employs TRBV19 and TRBJ2-7; 10 positions agree with TRBD1. The V gene end was trimmed by 3 bases and the J gene end by 2 bases; junction bases not matched to a gene: 4. Germline loops: CDR1 LNHDA, CDR2 SQIVND (reference sequence). This CDR3 contains 15 residues. CDR3 sequence (DNA): TGTGCCAGTAGTATTTTGGGACAGGGGCCCTACGAGCAGTACTTC. It encodes CASSILGQGPYEQYF.